This T cell receptor beta chain came from a study of T cell responses to AZD1222 COVID-19 vaccine. The germline V gene encodes CDR1 ENHRY and CDR2 SYGVKD. The CDR3 loop spans 13 amino acids. The J segment lost 8 bases and the V segment lost 2 bases, leaving 5 bases of the junction unmatched. Produced via immunoSEQ multiplex PCR; TCRdb's table is partial and in-frame only. The table includes about 99,000 clones, roughly 88% detected once. This TCR was sampled from an adult in good health. The chain employs TRBV10-3 and TRBJ1-1; TRBD1 matches 7 bases. Specimen: peripheral blood, collected on day 0 of AZD1222 vaccination. CDR3 loop: CAISENQDREAFF. CDR3 DNA: TGTGCCATCAGTGAGAACCAGGACAGGGAAGCTTTCTTT.